Included here is one TCR beta chain sequence, with context. Antigen: not known. The authors distributed each subset's genomic DNA evenly over several immunoSEQ plates. Assay: immunoSEQ multiplex PCR; the TCRdb copy retains only in-frame clones and omits some. This repertoire shows under 1,100,000 clones, around 76% found once; its top ten account for roughly 1.4%. These data come from a study of shared clonotypes between healthy human individuals. Germline V gives CDR1 MRHNA, CDR2 SNTAGT. The CDR3 is made up of 15 amino acids. V was pared by 5 bases and J by 0 bases, with 8 bases between. Findings of the study overall: About 5% of naive CD4 clonotypes were shared across four donors. Sampling involved blood alone; tissue repertoires likely differ.

Donors included only healthy HIV-negative adults lacking recent acute infections or vaccinations. Sequencing input: memory CD4+ T cells sorted from blood. As to subset: CD45RA-negative fraction. The J gene is TRBJ1-6, the V gene TRBV6-4; D is ambiguous. The TCR comes from a man younger than 30 in good health. The CDR3 coding sequence is TGTGCCAGCAGTTCCGCAGGCTCCTATAATTCACCCCTCCACTTT. Its protein product is CASSSAGSYNSPLHF.